This record concerns one T cell receptor beta chain sequence. Antigen specificity is unknown. Primers: 60 Vbeta forward and 13 Jbeta reverse. Here immunoSEQ multiplex PCR was the method, and the copy in TCRdb shows in-frame clones only, minus some. This repertoire shows some 78,000 clones, over 70% found once; its top ten account for around 25%. J was trimmed by 4 bases and V by 4 bases; bases with no gene match: 14. CDR3 length equals 18 residues. Germline V gives CDR1 SGHDT, CDR2 YYEEEE. These data are taken from a study of cytomegalovirus exposure and HLA in healthy donors. Study-wide results and caveats: Most observed TCR sequences were rare, whereas some public TCRs were detected in many donors. A few V segments could not be told apart, such as TRBV6-2 and TRBV6-3, and were left out. Altogether, some 160 TCR beta chains were recorded as cytomegalovirus-associated.

The rearrangement joins TRBV5-6 to TRBJ2-1; 10 nucleotides match TRBD2. The source is a woman aged 50 to 60 in good health and CMV-seropositive. Sequenced input: PBMCs. CDR3 in amino acids: CASSATTKGLADYNEQFF. CDR3 DNA sequence: TGTGCCAGCAGCGCTACTACGAAAGGACTAGCGGATTACAATGAGCAGTTCTTC.